This section outlines one T cell receptor beta chain sequence together with its context. V lost 4 bases to trimming and J lost 8 bases, with 6 bases between them. This CDR3 comprises 11 residues. From germline, CDR1 is MGHDK and CDR2 SYGVNS. This entry belongs to a study of blood T cell repertoires in COVID-19. In the study overall: The United States, Italy and Spain supplied acute and convalescent COVID-19 samples.

Using immunoSEQ multiplex PCR, the repertoire was profiled, and TCRdb retains in-frame clones only, with some absent. Found here are 25,000 to 30,000 clones, roughly 90% of them singletons; the top ten hold less than 8.5%. The sequenced sample was peripheral blood. This TCR derives from a human donor in a cohort sampled during active COVID-19. The chain employs TRBV25-1 and TRBJ2-1; D is unresolved. CDR3 sequence: CASSASHEQFF. DNA for the CDR3: TGTGCCAGCAGTGCTAGTCATGAGCAGTTCTTC. Using reference TRBV25-1 and TRBJ2-1 for the parts outside the CDR3, the full variable domain is EADIYQTPRYLVIGTGKKITLECSQTMGHDKMYWYQQDPGMELHLIHYSYGVNSTEKGDLSSESTVSRIRTEHFPLTLESARPSHTSQYLCASSASHEQFFGPGTRLTVL.